This TCR beta chain appears in the sequencing data of a study of blood T cells in healthy people across ages. A J-beta primer mix and a sample-barcoded 5' primer were used in a second PCR of roughly 7 to 12 cycles. TCRdb independently ran MiXCR on the 5' RACE reads; one entry per CDR3 protein. The sample has more than 750,000 distinct CDR3 sequences, 25% to 35% seen once. The sample providers were healthy Caucasian people from Russia, aged roughly 6 to 90. CDR3 length equals 13 residues. Germline loops: CDR1 MNHEY, CDR2 SVGAGI. Trimming cost V 5 bases and J 2 bases, with 9 bases left between them. These data also formed part of another study, on T cells of mothers and their children.

The genes are TRBV6-5 and TRBJ1-1; possible D gene TRBD1, 5 bases. The specimen was blood. The receptor was isolated from a woman between 35 and 50 years old in good health. The CDR3 nucleotides are TGTGCCAGCAGTGACGACAGAAACACTGAAGCTTTCTTT. Residues: CASSDDRNTEAFF.